The sequence of this TCR beta chain was determined in a study of PD-1 blockade in classical Hodgkin lymphoma. Regarding the study as a whole: Individuals initiating nivolumab under 1 year after ASCT were excluded. It was reported that newly diagnosed patients had less baseline TCR diversity than healthy donors. There was a significant rise in CD4+ TCR diversity by C4D1, with no such rise for CD8+.

Each of the patients experienced relapse following autologous stem cell transplantation, and their brentuximab vedotin exposure differed. Thawed PBMCs underwent magnetic negative selection to obtain purified CD8+ T cells. Reported best responses ranged across complete response, partial response or progressive disease. The sample holds a few counts of this clone. Its antigen is undetermined. This CDR3 spans 15 amino acids. With 5 bases clipped from V and 1 base from J, the junction kept 7 bases outside the gene matches. The germline CDR1 and CDR2 sequences are ENHRY and SYGVKD. Profiled with immunoSEQ multiplex PCR; TCRdb holds only in-frame clones, not every one. The top ten clones hold less than 7.5% of a sample with over 25,000 clones, approximately 86% of them seen once.

The specimen was CD8+ T cells from blood, collected at baseline. The receptor comes from a human donor with classical Hodgkin lymphoma. The chain carries TRBV10-3 and TRBJ1-1, with 7 bases aligning to TRBD1. The CDR3 is CAISRTGLENTEAFF. CDR3 DNA sequence: TGTGCCATCAGTCGGACAGGCCTAGAGAACACTGAAGCTTTCTTT.